One and the same sample provided the 2 T cell receptor beta chains below, sequenced in a study of shared clonotypes between healthy human individuals. Profiling relied on immunoSEQ multiplex PCR, and the TCRdb table lists in-frame clones only, not all of them. In the table there are a few million clones, 85% to 95% of which are singletons. Sample: naive CD4+ T cells sorted from blood. As to subset: CD45RA+ positively selected. These receptors all stem from a man aged 18 to 29 in good health.

This clone was seen a single time. CDR3 in amino acids: CASSQLGGTGNTIYF. Written as DNA, the CDR3 is TGTGCCAGCAGCCAACTCGGGGGTACTGGAAACACCATATATTTT. The rearrangement uses TRBV9 and TRBJ1-3; a possible D gene is TRBD1 (5 bases). This CDR3 spans 15 amino acids. Trimming left V 4 bases short and J 2 bases short, with 13 bases between. Germline CDR1 is SGDLS and CDR2 is YYNGEE.

This clone was seen just once. This rearrangement joins TRBV7-2 to TRBJ2-1, with a possible D match to TRBD2 (5 bases). V dropped 5 bases and J dropped 2 bases, with 13 bases sitting between them. Germline V gene data show CDR1 as SGHTA and CDR2 as FQGNSA. The CDR3 length is 15 residues. CDR3 protein: CASSPQVAPYNEQFF. In DNA, the CDR3 is TGTGCCAGCAGCCCGCAAGTAGCGCCCTACAATGAGCAGTTCTTC.